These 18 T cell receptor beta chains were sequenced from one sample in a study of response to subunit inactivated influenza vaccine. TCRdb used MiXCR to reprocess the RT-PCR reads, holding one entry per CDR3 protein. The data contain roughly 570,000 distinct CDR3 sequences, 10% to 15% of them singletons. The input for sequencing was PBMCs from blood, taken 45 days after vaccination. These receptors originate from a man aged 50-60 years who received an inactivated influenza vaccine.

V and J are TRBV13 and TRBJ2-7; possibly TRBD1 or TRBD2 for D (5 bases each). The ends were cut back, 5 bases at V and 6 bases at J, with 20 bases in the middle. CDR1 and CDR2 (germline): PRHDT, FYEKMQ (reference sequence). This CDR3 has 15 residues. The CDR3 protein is CASSPRTEWGSEQYF. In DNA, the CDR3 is TGTGCCAGCAGCCCCAGGACGGAATGGGGGTCCGAGCAGTACTTC.

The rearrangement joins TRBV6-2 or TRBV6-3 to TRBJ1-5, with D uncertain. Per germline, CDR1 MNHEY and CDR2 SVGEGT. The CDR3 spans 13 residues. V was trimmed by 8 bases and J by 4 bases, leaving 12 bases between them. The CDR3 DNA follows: TGTGCCAGCCCCCCCCCAGAAAATCAGCCCCAGCATTTT. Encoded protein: CASPPPENQPQHF.

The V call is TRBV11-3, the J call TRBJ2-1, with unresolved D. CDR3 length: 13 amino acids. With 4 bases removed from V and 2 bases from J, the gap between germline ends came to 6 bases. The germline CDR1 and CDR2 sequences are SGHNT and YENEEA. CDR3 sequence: CASSSSPYNEQFF. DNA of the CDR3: TGTGCCAGCAGCTCCTCTCCCTACAATGAGCAGTTCTTC.

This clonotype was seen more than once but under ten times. The CDR3 nucleotides are TGCAGTGCTAGAGATCTAAGATATGGGCGGGGTGGAGATACGCAGTATTTT. This codes for CSARDLRYGRGGDTQYF. The V and J genes are TRBV20-1 and TRBJ2-3, with D possibly being TRBD2 (6 bases). Germline values: CDR1 DFQATT, CDR2 SNEGSKA (reference sequence). CDR3 length equals 17 residues. Trimming removed 0 bases at V and 5 bases at J, with 21 bases between.

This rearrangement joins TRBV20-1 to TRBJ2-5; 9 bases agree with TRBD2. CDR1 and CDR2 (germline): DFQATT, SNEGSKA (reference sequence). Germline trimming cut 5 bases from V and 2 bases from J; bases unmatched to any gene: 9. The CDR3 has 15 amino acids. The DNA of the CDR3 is TGCAGTGCTTCCCGGGCGGGAGGGGCTCAAGAGACCCAGTACTTC. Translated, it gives CSASRAGGAQETQYF.

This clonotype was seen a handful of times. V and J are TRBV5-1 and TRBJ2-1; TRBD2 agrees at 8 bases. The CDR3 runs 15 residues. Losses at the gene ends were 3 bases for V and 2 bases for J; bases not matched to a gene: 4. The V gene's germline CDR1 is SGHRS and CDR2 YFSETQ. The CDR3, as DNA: TGCGCCAGCAGCTCAGTAGCGGGAACCTACAATGAGCAGTTCTTC. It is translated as CASSSVAGTYNEQFF.

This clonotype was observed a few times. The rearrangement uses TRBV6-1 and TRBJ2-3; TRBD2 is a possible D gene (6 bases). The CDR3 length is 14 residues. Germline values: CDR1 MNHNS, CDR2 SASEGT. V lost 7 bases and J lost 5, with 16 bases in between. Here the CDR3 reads CASKTGVGGDTQYF. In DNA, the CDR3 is TGTGCCAGCAAAACCGGTGTCGGGGGAGATACGCAGTATTTT.

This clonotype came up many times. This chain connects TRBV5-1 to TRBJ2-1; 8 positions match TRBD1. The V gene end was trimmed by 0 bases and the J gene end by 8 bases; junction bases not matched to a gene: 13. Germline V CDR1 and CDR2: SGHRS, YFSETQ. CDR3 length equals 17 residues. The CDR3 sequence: CASSLALGQVGGDEQFF. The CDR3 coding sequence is TGCGCCAGCAGCTTGGCTCTGGGACAGGTGGGGGGCGATGAGCAGTTCTTC.

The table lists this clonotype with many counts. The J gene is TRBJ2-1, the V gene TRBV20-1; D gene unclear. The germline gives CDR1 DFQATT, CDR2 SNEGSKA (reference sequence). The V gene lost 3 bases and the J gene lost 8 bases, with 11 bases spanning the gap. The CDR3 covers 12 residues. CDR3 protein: CSARPGVDEQFF. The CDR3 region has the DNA TGCAGTGCTAGGCCTGGAGTAGATGAGCAGTTCTTC.

The CDR3 nucleotides are TGTGCCAGCAGCTTGTATGGGGGTACGAACAATGAAAAACTGTTTTTT. It codes for CASSLYGGTNNEKLFF. J is TRBJ1-4 and V is TRBV5-6; D perhaps matches TRBD1 (5 bases). This CDR3 comprises 16 residues. The germline CDR1 and CDR2 sequences are SGHDT and YYEEEE. V was cut by 1 base and J by 5 bases, with 15 bases left in between.

The CDR3 sequence is CASSLWPGPDNEQFF. CDR3 bases: TGTGCCAGCAGTTTATGGCCGGGGCCAGACAATGAGCAGTTCTTC. The V and J genes are TRBV27 and TRBJ2-1; D is tentatively TRBD1 or TRBD2 (5 bases each). This CDR3 spans 15 amino acids. V lost 1 base and J 5 bases, leaving 12 bases between the germline ends. Germline lookup yields CDR1 MNHEY and CDR2 SMNVEV (reference sequence).

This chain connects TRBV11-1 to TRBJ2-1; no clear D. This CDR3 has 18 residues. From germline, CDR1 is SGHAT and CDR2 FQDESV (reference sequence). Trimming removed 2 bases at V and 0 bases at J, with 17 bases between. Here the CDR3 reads CASSLPDPNLSSYNEQFF. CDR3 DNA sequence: TGTGCCAGCAGCTTACCTGACCCGAACCTAAGCTCCTACAATGAGCAGTTCTTC.

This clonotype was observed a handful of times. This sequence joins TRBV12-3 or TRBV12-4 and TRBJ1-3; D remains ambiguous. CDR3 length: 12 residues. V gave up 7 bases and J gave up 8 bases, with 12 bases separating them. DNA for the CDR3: TGTGCCAGCAAACAGTCGGCGGACACCATATATTTT. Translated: CASKQSADTIYF.

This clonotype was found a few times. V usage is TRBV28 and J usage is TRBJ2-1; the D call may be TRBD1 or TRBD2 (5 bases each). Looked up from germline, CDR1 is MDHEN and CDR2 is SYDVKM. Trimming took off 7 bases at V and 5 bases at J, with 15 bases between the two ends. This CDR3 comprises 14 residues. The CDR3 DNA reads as TGTGCCAGCAACCAAGTTCGGGGCCACAATGAGCAGTTCTTC. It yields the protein CASNQVRGHNEQFF.

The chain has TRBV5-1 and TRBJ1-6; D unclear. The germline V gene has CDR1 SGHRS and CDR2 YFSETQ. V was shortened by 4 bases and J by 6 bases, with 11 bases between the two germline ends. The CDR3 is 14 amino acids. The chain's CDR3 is CASSLDGSNSPLHF. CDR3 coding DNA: TGCGCCAGCAGCCTGGACGGCTCTAATTCACCCCTCCACTTT.

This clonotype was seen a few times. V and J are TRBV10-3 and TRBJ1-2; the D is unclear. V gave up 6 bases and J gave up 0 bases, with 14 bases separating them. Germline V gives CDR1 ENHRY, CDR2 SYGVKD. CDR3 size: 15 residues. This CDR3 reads CAIRIDIIANYGYTF. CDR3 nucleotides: TGTGCCATCAGAATAGACATAATAGCTAACTATGGCTACACCTTC.

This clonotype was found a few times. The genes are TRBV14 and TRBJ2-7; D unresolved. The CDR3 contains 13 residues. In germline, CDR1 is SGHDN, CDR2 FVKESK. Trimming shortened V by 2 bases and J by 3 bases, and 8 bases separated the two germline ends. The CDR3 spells CASSQLGYYEQYF. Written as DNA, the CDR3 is TGTGCCAGCAGCCAACTCGGGTACTACGAGCAGTACTTC.

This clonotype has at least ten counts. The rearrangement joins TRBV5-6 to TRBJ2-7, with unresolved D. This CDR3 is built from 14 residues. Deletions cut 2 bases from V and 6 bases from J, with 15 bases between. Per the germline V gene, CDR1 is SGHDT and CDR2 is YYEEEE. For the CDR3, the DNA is TGTGCCAGCAGCTTCAGAGAGTTTAAAGGCGAGCAGTACTTC. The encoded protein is CASSFREFKGEQYF.